The 22 T cell receptor beta chains given below trace back to one sample, sequenced in a study of somatic mutations in cytotoxic T cells in rheumatoid arthritis. Assay: immunoSEQ multiplex PCR; the TCRdb copy retains only in-frame clones and omits some. This repertoire shows some 17,000 clones, roughly 74% found once; its top ten account for about 17%. Sequencing was performed on CD8+ T cells sorted from blood. These receptors all come from an adult with rheumatoid arthritis.

In this sample, this clone turned up once. The rearrangement links TRBV9 to TRBJ2-2; 13 bases fit TRBD2. CDR3 length equals 18 residues. Trimming removed 3 bases from V and 5 bases from J; junction bases left unmatched: 10. The germline CDR1 and CDR2 sequences are SGDLS and YYNGEE. Here the CDR3 DNA reads TGTGCCAGCAGCGGACCTACTAGCGGGGGGGCCGAGACCGGGGAGCTGTTTTTT. This translates into CASSGPTSGGAETGELFF.

The rearrangement uses TRBV9 and TRBJ2-1; tentatively, D is TRBD2 (5 bases). Germline-derived CDR1 and CDR2 are SGDLS and YYNGEE. Deletions cut 0 bases from V and 2 bases from J, with 12 bases between. The length of the CDR3 is 16 residues. The CDR3 here is CASSVATGSPYNEQFF. In DNA form, the CDR3 reads TGTGCCAGCAGCGTAGCTACGGGGTCCCCCTACAATGAGCAGTTCTTC.

This chain connects TRBV30 to TRBJ1-2; TRBD1 aligns across 7 bases. V was pared by 3 bases and J by 5 bases, with 9 bases of the junction left unmatched. Germline loops: CDR1 GTSNPN, CDR2 SVGIG (reference sequence). The CDR3 totals 14 residues. The CDR3 spells CAWRVRDSAYGYTF. As DNA, the CDR3 is TGTGCCTGGAGGGTGAGGGACAGTGCATATGGCTACACCTTC.

V and J are TRBV30 and TRBJ2-1; D call uncertain. The CDR3 consists of 12 residues. V shed 5 bases and J shed 6 bases, with 11 bases lying between them. Germline CDR1 reads GTSNPN; CDR2 reads SVGIG (reference sequence). The CDR3 is CAWDRIVNEQFF. As DNA, the CDR3 is TGTGCCTGGGATCGTATAGTCAATGAGCAGTTCTTC.

The sample holds one count of this clone. V and J are TRBV11-1 and TRBJ2-1; either TRBD1 or TRBD2 may supply D (5 bases each). Germline V CDR1 and CDR2: SGHAT, FQDESV (reference sequence). The CDR3 sequence is 15 residues long. V lost 5 bases, J lost 5 bases, and 16 bases lay in between. The CDR3 coding sequence is TGTGCCAGCAGCCCAATCCGGGACGGGAACAATGAGCAGTTCTTC. Protein product: CASSPIRDGNNEQFF.

This chain joins TRBV2 and TRBJ2-3, with a tentative D call TRBD1 (5 bases). V was pared by 3 bases and J by 3 bases, with 10 bases between. There are 14 residues in the CDR3. In germline, CDR1 is SNHLY, CDR2 FYNNEI. CDR3 nucleotide sequence: TGTGCCAGCAGTGATACAGGTTTAACAGATACGCAGTATTTT. It codes for CASSDTGLTDTQYF.

As to this clone: Mismatch with germline at one junction end may stem from a read error. The chain combines TRBV7-6 with TRBJ2-5, with D possibly being TRBD1 or TRBD2 (6 bases each). The V gene's germline CDR1 is SGHVS and CDR2 FNYEAQ. The CDR3 runs to 16 residues. The CDR3 region has the DNA TGTGCCAGCAGCTTGGGGGGCGATAAACACCAGGAGACCCAGTACTTC. It translates to CASSLGGDKHQETQYF.

This clone was seen a few times. The chain links TRBV12-5 to TRBJ1-1, with 7 bases lining up with TRBD1. V lost 5 bases and J lost 1; bases outside the gene matches: 4. This CDR3 has 14 amino acids. CDR1 is LGHNT and CDR2 is FRNRAP in the germline V gene. The CDR3, as DNA: TGTGCTAGTGGTCCACGGGACAGGAACACTGAAGCTTTCTTT. Translated, it gives CASGPRDRNTEAFF.

The J gene is TRBJ1-1, the V gene TRBV9; 7 bases line up with TRBD1. The CDR3 consists of 12 residues. Germline V CDR1 and CDR2: SGDLS, YYNGEE. V dropped 4 bases and J dropped 7; count of bases not matched to a gene: 4. The CDR3 sequence is CASSPGTVEAFF. The CDR3 bases are TGTGCCAGCAGCCCGGGGACAGTTGAAGCTTTCTTT.

This chain connects TRBV4-1 to TRBJ2-7; 12 nucleotides align to TRBD2. Germline values: CDR1 MGHRA, CDR2 YSYEKL. The CDR3 sequence is 15 residues long. V lost 0 bases and J lost 6; bases outside the gene matches: 3. The CDR3 DNA sequence: TGCGCCAGCAGCCAAGAGGGACTAGCGGGTCTCGAGCAGTACTTC. Translating it yields CASSQEGLAGLEQYF.

This chain connects TRBV2 to TRBJ2-7; 9 nucleotides match TRBD1. Germline V lookup: CDR1 SNHLY, CDR2 FYNNEI. V dropped 6 bases and J dropped 1; count of bases not matched to a gene: 7. CDR3 size: 15 residues. The CDR3 loop reads CASRMGQGVSYEQYF. The CDR3 region has the DNA TGTGCCAGCAGGATGGGACAGGGAGTTTCCTACGAGCAGTACTTC.

V gene TRBV6-4 combines with J gene TRBJ2-3, with 11 bases lining up with TRBD2. Germline-derived CDR1 and CDR2 are MRHNA and SNTAGT. J lost 4 bases, V lost 7 bases, and 16 bases had no gene match. The CDR3 contains 18 residues. CDR3 DNA sequence: TGTGCCAGCACCCCGACTTGGCTAGCGGGGGGTAAATCAGATACGCAGTATTTT. Translation: CASTPTWLAGGKSDTQYF.

Comments on this clone: The identical CDR3 is also encoded by other nucleotide sequences in the sample. This sequence joins TRBV9 and TRBJ2-3; no definite D call. The CDR3 has 13 amino acids. V was trimmed by 6 bases and J by 1 base, leaving 9 bases between them. The V gene's germline CDR1 is SGDLS and CDR2 YYNGEE. For the CDR3, the DNA is TGTGCCAGCACTCCCGGCGGCACAGATACGCAGTATTTT. Its translation: CASTPGGTDTQYF.

J is TRBJ1-5 and V is TRBV19; 9 nucleotides agree with TRBD1. This CDR3 is built from 16 residues. CDR1 and CDR2 from the germline V gene are LNHDA and SQIVND (reference sequence). Trimming took 3 bases from V and 0 from J; bases not matched to a gene: 3. The CDR3 is CASSIVTGGSNQPQHF. The CDR3 DNA is TGTGCCAGTAGTATTGTGACAGGGGGTAGCAATCAGCCCCAGCATTTT.

This sequence joins TRBV30 and TRBJ1-1; D gene unclear. The length of the CDR3 is 10 residues. The germline gives CDR1 GTSNPN, CDR2 SVGIG (reference sequence). The V end lost 4 bases, the J end lost 11 bases, and 11 bases lay between the germline ends. CDR3 region: CAWKAPVAFF. The CDR3 DNA reads TGTGCCTGGAAGGCGCCCGTCGCTTTCTTT.

The J gene is TRBJ1-1, the V gene TRBV11-2; D ambiguous. The length of the CDR3 is 14 residues. CDR1 and CDR2 (germline): SGHAT, FQNNGV. V gave up 5 bases and J gave up 1 base, with 11 bases separating them. The CDR3 region is CASSPTFSNTEAFF. DNA of the CDR3: TGTGCCAGCAGCCCGACATTCTCGAACACTGAAGCTTTCTTT. The variable domain in full, completed from reference TRBV11-2 and TRBJ1-1, reads EAGVAQSPRYKIIEKRQSVAFWCNPISGHATLYWYQQILGQGPKLLIQFQNNGVVDDSQLPKDRFSAERLKGVDSTLKIQPAKLEDSAVYLCASSPTFSNTEAFFGQGTRLTVV.

The DNA of the CDR3 is TGTGCCACCCTATCTTGGGAGGGGGGATACTATGGCTACACCTTC. It yields the protein CATLSWEGGYYGYTF. The chain employs TRBV7-6 and TRBJ1-2, with a tentative D call TRBD1 (6 bases). The germline gives CDR1 SGHVS, CDR2 FNYEAQ. CDR3 length: 15 residues. The V and J ends lost 10 bases and 3 bases respectively, with 21 bases between them.

This sequence joins TRBV30 and TRBJ2-7, with D perhaps TRBD2 (6 bases). V was pared by 3 bases and J by 6 bases, with 18 bases between. Germline V lookup: CDR1 GTSNPN, CDR2 SVGIG (reference sequence). The CDR3 runs 14 residues. CDR3 in amino acids: CAWSLRVGLLEQYF. DNA of the CDR3: TGTGCCTGGAGCCTCCGGGTGGGACTCCTCGAGCAGTACTTC.

There are a few counts of this clone. The gene calls are TRBV30 and TRBJ2-5, with TRBD2 as a possible D gene (5 bases). From germline, CDR1 is GTSNPN and CDR2 SVGIG (reference sequence). V was pared by 2 bases and J by 5 bases, with 15 bases between. CDR3 length: 14 amino acids. As DNA, the CDR3 is TGTGCCTGGAGTACCCCGAGGGATTTGGAGACCCAGTACTTC. This encodes CAWSTPRDLETQYF.

The rearrangement links TRBV6-5 to TRBJ2-2; D gene ambiguous. The germline V and J ends were trimmed by 0 bases and 6 bases, with 8 bases remaining between them. The germline V gene encodes CDR1 MNHEY and CDR2 SVGAGI. The CDR3 has 14 amino acids. The CDR3 is CASSYSGFPGELFF. The CDR3 DNA sequence: TGTGCCAGCAGTTACTCTGGCTTCCCCGGGGAGCTGTTTTTT.

The V gene is TRBV9, the J gene TRBJ2-1; 11 bases match TRBD2. This CDR3 has 18 amino acids. Germline V gene sequence: CDR1 SGDLS, CDR2 YYNGEE. Trimming took 3 bases from V and 4 from J; bases not matched to a gene: 12. The CDR3 coding sequence is TGTGCCAGCAGCGGACGTCTAGCGGGGGGTCCTAATTACAATGAGCAGTTCTTC. It yields the protein CASSGRLAGGPNYNEQFF.

The chain joins TRBV6-1 to TRBJ1-4; tentatively, D is TRBD1 (6 bases). This CDR3 contains 11 residues. With 8 bases removed from V and 7 bases from J, the gap between germline ends came to 8 bases. Germline values: CDR1 MNHNS, CDR2 SASEGT. The CDR3 here is CASQGSEKLFF. The DNA for the CDR3 is TGTGCCAGCCAGGGGAGTGAAAAACTGTTTTTT.